What follows describes a single TCR beta chain. Its antigen remains unknown. This sample was included in a study of STAT3 mutations in large granular lymphocyte leukemia. TCRdb's copy holds only in-frame clones and misses some; the assay was immunoSEQ multiplex PCR. This table holds around 10,000 clones, around 59% found once. Study-wide points: Every T-LGLL patient had at least one immunodominant TCRbeta clonotype.

CDR1 and CDR2 from the germline V gene are ENHRY and SYGVKD. Trimming at V came to 6 bases and at J to 0 bases, leaving 10 bases not matched to a gene. The CDR3 is 18 amino acids. This chain joins TRBV10-3 and TRBJ2-2, with 10 bases fitting TRBD1. The TCR was taken from a boy between 10 and 17 years old with T-cell large granular lymphocyte leukemia. Some clones in this sample may be carry-over from other donors' samples. Material: peripheral blood mononuclear cells. The CDR3 DNA reads as TGTGCCATCAGAGAACAACCGGGACAGGGGACGAACACCGGGGAGCTGTTTTTT. Its translation: CAIREQPGQGTNTGELFF.